Following are 8 T cell receptor beta chains from one sample sequenced in a study of T cell responses to AZD1222 COVID-19 vaccine. Assay used: immunoSEQ multiplex PCR; TCRdb lists only in-frame clones, some missing. The repertoire consists of around 150,000 clones, with approximately 88% occurring once and the leading ten covering 3% to 4%. The source was peripheral blood, collected on day 0 of MenACWY control vaccination. These receptors all stem from an adult in good health.

The V gene is TRBV6-6, the J gene TRBJ2-5; D not certain. Per the germline V gene, CDR1 is MNHNY and CDR2 is SVGAGI (reference sequence). V was shortened by 6 bases and J by 4 bases, with 6 bases between the two germline ends. This CDR3 comprises 11 residues. The CDR3, as DNA: TGTGCCAGCAGGGTGACAGAGACCCAGTACTTC. It is translated as CASRVTETQYF.

The chain links TRBV2 to TRBJ2-6; D is unresolved. The CDR3 sequence is 15 residues long. CDR1 SNHLY and CDR2 FYNNEI come from the germline V gene. V lost 5 bases, J lost 0 bases, and 8 bases lay in between. Written as DNA, the CDR3 is TGTGCCAGCAGTCGTGGGGTCTCTGGGGCCAACGTCCTGACTTTC. Its translation: CASSRGVSGANVLTF.

V and J are TRBV24-1 and TRBJ1-2, with D unclear. CDR1 and CDR2 from the germline V gene are KGHDR and SFDVKD. The V and J ends lost 1 base and 3 bases respectively, with 8 bases between them. The CDR3 has 14 amino acids. CDR3 bases: TGTGCCACCAGTGATTTTGGCAAGGACTATGGCTACACCTTC. Its translation: CATSDFGKDYGYTF.

The genes are TRBV5-4 and TRBJ2-7, with 15 bases that match TRBD2. Germline CDR1 and CDR2: SGHNT and YYREEE (reference sequence). Losses at the gene ends were 4 bases for V and 3 bases for J; bases not matched to a gene: 14. The length of the CDR3 is 19 residues. CDR3 in amino acids: CASSRGGLAGGSFIYEQYF. DNA of the CDR3: TGTGCCAGCAGCCGGGGCGGACTAGCGGGAGGGTCTTTCATCTACGAGCAGTACTTC.

This sequence joins TRBV5-5 and TRBJ1-1; 7 positions match TRBD1. CDR3 length equals 18 residues. Germline lookup yields CDR1 SGHKS and CDR2 YYEKEE (reference sequence). The V gene end was trimmed by 3 bases and the J gene end by 1 base; junction bases not matched to a gene: 15. The CDR3, as DNA: TGTGCCAGCAGCTCAACCCGACAGGGCTCTCTGAGGAACACTGAAGCTTTCTTT. This translates into CASSSTRQGSLRNTEAFF.

V usage is TRBV19 and J usage is TRBJ1-2; 8 positions match TRBD1. This CDR3 has 16 residues. V lost 7 bases to trimming and J lost 4 bases; unmatched junction nucleotides: 14. Germline V gives CDR1 LNHDA, CDR2 SQIVND (reference sequence). The CDR3 region has the DNA TGTGCCAGTATTCGCCAGGGGGCTTCCCGATTCTATGGCTACACCTTC. Amino acid sequence: CASIRQGASRFYGYTF. Based on the CDR3 plus reference TRBV19 and TRBJ1-2, the full variable domain is DGGITQSPKYLFRKEGQNVTLSCEQNLNHDAMYWYRQDPGQGLRLIYYSQIVNDFQKGDIAEGYSVSREKKESFPLTVTSAQKNPTAFYLCASIRQGASRFYGYTFGSGTRLTVV.

The CDR3 is CASSVRPSTDTQYF. For the CDR3, the DNA is TGTGCCAGCAGCGTCCGACCAAGCACAGATACGCAGTATTTT. This chain links TRBV9 with TRBJ2-3; D is uncertain. The CDR3 contains 14 residues. The germline V and J ends were trimmed by 2 bases and 0 bases, with 7 bases remaining between them. In germline, CDR1 is SGDLS, CDR2 YYNGEE.

The V and J genes are TRBV6-5 and TRBJ1-1; TRBD1 matches 10 bases. Germline CDR1 MNHEY, CDR2 SVGAGI. This CDR3 is built from 14 residues. Trimming cost V 5 bases and J 4 bases; bases outside gene matches: 4. Here the CDR3 reads CASSRGQGITEAFF. The CDR3 coding sequence is TGTGCCAGCAGTAGGGGACAGGGGATCACTGAAGCTTTCTTT.